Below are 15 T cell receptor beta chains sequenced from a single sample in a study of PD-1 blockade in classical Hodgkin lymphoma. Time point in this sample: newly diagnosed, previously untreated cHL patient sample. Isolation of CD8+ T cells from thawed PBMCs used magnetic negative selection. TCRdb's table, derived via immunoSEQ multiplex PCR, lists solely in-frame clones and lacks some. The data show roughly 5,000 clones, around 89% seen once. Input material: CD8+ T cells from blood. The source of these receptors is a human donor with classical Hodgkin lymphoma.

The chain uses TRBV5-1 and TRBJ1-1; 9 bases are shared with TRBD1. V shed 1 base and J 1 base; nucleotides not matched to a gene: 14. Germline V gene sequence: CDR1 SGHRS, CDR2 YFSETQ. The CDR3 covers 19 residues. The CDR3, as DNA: TGCGCCAGCAGCTTGACAGGGGGCTCTCACGCTTACCCGAACACTGAAGCTTTCTTT. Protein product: CASSLTGGSHAYPNTEAFF.

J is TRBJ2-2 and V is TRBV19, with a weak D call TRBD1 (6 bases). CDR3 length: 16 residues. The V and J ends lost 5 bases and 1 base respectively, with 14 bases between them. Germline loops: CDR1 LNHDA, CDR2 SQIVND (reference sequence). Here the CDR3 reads CASSGTGTKNTGELFF. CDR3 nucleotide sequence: TGTGCCAGTAGTGGCACCGGGACAAAGAACACCGGGGAGCTGTTTTTT.

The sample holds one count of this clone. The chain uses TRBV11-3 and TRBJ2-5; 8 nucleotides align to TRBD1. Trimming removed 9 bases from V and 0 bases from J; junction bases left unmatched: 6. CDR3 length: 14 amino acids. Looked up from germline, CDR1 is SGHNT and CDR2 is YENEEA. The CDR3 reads CASRPGGDQETQYF. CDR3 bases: TGTGCCAGTCGGCCAGGGGGCGACCAAGAGACCCAGTACTTC.

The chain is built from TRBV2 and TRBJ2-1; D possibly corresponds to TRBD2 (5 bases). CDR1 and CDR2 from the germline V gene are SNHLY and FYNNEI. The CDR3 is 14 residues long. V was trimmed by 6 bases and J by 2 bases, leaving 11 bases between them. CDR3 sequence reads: CASREEDTYNEQFF. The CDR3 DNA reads TGTGCCAGCAGAGAGGAGGATACCTACAATGAGCAGTTCTTC.

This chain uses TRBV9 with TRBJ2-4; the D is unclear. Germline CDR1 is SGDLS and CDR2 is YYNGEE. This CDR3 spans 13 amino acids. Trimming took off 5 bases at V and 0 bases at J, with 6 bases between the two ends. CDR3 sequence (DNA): TGTGCCAGCAGTTCAGCAGCCAAAAACATTCAGTACTTC. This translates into CASSSAAKNIQYF.

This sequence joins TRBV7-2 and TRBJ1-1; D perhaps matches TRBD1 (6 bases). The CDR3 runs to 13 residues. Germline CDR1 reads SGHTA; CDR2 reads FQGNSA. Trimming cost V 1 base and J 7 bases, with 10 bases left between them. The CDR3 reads CASSLVGAREAFF. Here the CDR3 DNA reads TGTGCCAGCAGCTTAGTGGGGGCGCGTGAAGCTTTCTTT.

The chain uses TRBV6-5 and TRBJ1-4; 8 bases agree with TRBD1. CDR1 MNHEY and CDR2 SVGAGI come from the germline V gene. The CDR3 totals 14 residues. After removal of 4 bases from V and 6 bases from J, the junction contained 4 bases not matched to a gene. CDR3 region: CASSSLQGDEKLFF. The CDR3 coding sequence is TGTGCCAGCAGTTCTCTACAGGGGGATGAAAAACTGTTTTTT.

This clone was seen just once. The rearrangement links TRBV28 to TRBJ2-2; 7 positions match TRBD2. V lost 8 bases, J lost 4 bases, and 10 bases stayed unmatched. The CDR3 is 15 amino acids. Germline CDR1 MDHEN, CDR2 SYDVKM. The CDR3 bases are TGTGCCAGCCTCGACGGGACTATGATCACCGGGGAGCTGTTTTTT. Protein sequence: CASLDGTMITGELFF.

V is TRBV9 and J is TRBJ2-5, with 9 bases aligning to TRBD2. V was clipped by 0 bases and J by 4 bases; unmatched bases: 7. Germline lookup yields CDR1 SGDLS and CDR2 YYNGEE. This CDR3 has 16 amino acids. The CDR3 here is CASSVGLAGRGETQYF. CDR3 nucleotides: TGTGCCAGCAGCGTAGGCCTAGCGGGAAGGGGAGAGACCCAGTACTTC. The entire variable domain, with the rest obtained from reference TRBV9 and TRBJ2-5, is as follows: DSGVTQTPKHLITATGQRVTLRCSPRSGDLSVYWYQQSLDQGLQFLIQYYNGEERAKGNILERFSAQQFPDLHSELNLSSLELGDSALYFCASSVGLAGRGETQYFGPGTRLLVL.

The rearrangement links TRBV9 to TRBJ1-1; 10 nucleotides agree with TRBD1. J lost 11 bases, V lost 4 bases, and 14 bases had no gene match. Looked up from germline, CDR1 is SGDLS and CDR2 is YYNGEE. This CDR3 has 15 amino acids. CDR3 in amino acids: CASSPTGQGVSPAFF. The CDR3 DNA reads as TGTGCCAGCAGCCCCACCGGACAGGGGGTATCCCCGGCTTTCTTT.

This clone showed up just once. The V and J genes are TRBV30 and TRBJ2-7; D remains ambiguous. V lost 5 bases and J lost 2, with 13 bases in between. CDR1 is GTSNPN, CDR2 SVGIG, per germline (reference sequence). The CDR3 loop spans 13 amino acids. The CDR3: CAWSPVGAYEQYF. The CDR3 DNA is TGTGCCTGGTCGCCCGTAGGAGCCTACGAGCAGTACTTC.

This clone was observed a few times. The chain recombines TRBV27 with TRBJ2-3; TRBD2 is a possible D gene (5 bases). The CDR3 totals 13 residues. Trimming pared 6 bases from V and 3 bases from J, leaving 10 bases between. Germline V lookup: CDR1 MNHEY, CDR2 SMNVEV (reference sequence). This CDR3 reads CASSKGGTDTQYF. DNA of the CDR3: TGTGCCAGCAGCAAAGGCGGGACAGATACGCAGTATTTT.

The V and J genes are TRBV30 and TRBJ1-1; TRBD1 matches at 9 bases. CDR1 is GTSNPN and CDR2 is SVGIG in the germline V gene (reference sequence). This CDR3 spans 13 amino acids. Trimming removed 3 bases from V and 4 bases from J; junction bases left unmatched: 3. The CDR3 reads CAWSGQGFTEAFF. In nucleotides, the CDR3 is TGTGCCTGGAGCGGACAGGGGTTCACTGAAGCTTTCTTT. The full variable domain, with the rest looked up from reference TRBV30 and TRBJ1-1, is SQTIHQWPATLVQPVGSPLSLECTVEGTSNPNLYWYRQAAGRGLQLLFYSVGIGQISSEVPQNLSASRPQDRQFILSSKKLLLSDSGFYLCAWSGQGFTEAFFGQGTRLTVV.

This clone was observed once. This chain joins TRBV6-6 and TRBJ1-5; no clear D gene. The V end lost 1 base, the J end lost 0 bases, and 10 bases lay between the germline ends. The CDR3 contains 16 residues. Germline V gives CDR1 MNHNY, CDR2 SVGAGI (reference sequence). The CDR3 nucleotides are TGTGCCAGCAGTTACTTATTCGACATTAGCAATCAGCCCCAGCATTTT. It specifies CASSYLFDISNQPQHF.

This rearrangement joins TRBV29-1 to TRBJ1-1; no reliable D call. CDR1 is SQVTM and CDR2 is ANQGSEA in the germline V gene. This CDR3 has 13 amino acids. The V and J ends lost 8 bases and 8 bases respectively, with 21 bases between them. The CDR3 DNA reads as TGCAGCTCGAAGGCGCCTCCCACGGGGGAAGCTTTCTTT. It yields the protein CSSKAPPTGEAFF.